This T cell receptor beta chain was profiled in a study of blood T cell repertoires in COVID-19. Study details: Sample material is recorded as cDNA or gDNA derived from T cells, B-cell-depleted T cells, or PBMCs.

Data came from immunoSEQ multiplex PCR; TCRdb stores just in-frame clones and leaves some out. The sample has fewer than 500,000 clones, about 85% seen once. The germline V and J ends were trimmed by 6 bases and 7 bases, with 19 bases remaining between them. In germline, CDR1 is ENHRY, CDR2 SYGVKD. CDR3 length: 15 amino acids. In assigning cohorts, the study relied on participant-reported clinical history. The J gene is TRBJ2-1, the V gene TRBV10-3; tentative D call: TRBD1 (5 bases). The TCR comes from a woman between 18 and 29 years old with acute COVID-19. Sequenced material: PBMCs or T cells enriched from blood (not recorded which). The CDR3 spells CAIRPGSDPPNEQFF. The CDR3 coding sequence is TGTGCCATCAGGCCAGGGTCCGACCCTCCAAATGAGCAGTTCTTC.